This T cell receptor (beta chain) originates from a study of response to subunit inactivated influenza vaccine. The CDR3 consists of 15 residues. Trimming stripped 4 bases from V and 8 bases from J, with 15 bases between. Germline V gene sequence: CDR1 LGHNA, CDR2 YSLEER. This clonotype was counted only a few times. The target antigen is unknown. TCRdb reprocessed the RT-PCR reads with MiXCR, giving one entry per CDR3 protein. There are some 640,000 distinct CDR3 sequences in the sample; over 11% occur only once, and 6% to 7% lies in the top ten. Notes on the study in general: Every seasonal influenza vaccination brings in few new T cells, the authors suggested.

The starting material was PBMCs from blood, obtained 14 days before vaccination. The chain links TRBV4-3 to TRBJ1-6, with D perhaps matching TRBD1 (6 bases). The origin of this receptor is a man aged 45-65 years who received an inactivated influenza vaccine. CDR3 in amino acids: CASSRLQGPDSPLHF. The CDR3 DNA reads as TGCGCCAGCAGCCGACTACAGGGTCCCGATTCACCCCTCCACTTT.